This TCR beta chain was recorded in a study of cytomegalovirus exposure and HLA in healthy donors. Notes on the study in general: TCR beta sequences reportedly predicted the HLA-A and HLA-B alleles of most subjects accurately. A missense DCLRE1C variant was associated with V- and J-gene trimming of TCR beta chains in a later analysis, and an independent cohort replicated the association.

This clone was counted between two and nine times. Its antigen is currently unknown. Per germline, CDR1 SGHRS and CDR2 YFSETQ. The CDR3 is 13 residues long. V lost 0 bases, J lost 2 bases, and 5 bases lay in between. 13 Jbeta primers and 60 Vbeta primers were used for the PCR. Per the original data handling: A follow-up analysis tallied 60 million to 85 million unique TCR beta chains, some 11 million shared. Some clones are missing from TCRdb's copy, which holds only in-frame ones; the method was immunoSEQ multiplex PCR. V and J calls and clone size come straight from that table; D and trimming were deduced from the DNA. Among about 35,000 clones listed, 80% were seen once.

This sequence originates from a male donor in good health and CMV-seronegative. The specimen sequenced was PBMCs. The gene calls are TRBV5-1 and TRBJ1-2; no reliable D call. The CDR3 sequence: CASSLDSNYGYTF. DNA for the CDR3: TGCGCCAGCAGCTTGGACAGCAACTATGGCTACACCTTC. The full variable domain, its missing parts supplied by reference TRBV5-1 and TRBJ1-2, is KAGVTQTPRYLIKTRGQQVTLSCSPISGHRSVSWYQQTPGQGLQFLFEYFSETQRNKGNFPGRFSGRQFSNSRSEMNVSTLELGDSALYLCASSLDSNYGYTFGSGTRLTVV.